The 10 T cell receptor beta chains listed next were all sequenced from one sample in a study of memory CD4+ T cells and cytomegalovirus serostatus. Using immunoSEQ multiplex PCR, the repertoire was profiled, and TCRdb retains in-frame clones only, with some absent. The sample records approximately 46,000 clones, roughly 73% being singletons. The sort gate was single viable CD3+CD4+CD8-CD45RO+ cells for memory CD4+ T cells. The source material was memory CD4+ T cells from blood. All receptors come from an adult in good health and CMV-seronegative.

The rearrangement joins TRBV5-1 to TRBJ1-4; D call uncertain. Trimming took 1 base from V and 3 from J, leaving 10 bases between them. The V gene's germline CDR1 is SGHRS and CDR2 YFSETQ. The CDR3 sequence is 15 residues long. Here the CDR3 reads CASSLTGKANEKLFF. The CDR3 nucleotides are TGCGCCAGCAGCTTGACCGGGAAAGCTAATGAAAAACTGTTTTTT. Using reference TRBV5-1 and TRBJ1-4 for the parts outside the CDR3, the full variable domain is KAGVTQTPRYLIKTRGQQVTLSCSPISGHRSVSWYQQTPGQGLQFLFEYFSETQRNKGNFPGRFSGRQFSNSRSEMNVSTLELGDSALYLCASSLTGKANEKLFFGSGTQLSVL.

The rearrangement uses TRBV5-5 and TRBJ1-1, with a possible D match to TRBD1 (6 bases). CDR1 and CDR2 (germline): SGHKS, YYEKEE (reference sequence). Trimming took off 1 base at V and 5 bases at J, with 12 bases between the two ends. The CDR3 totals 14 residues. The CDR3 DNA is TGTGCCAGCAGCTTGTTGGGGGGCACGACTGAAGCTTTCTTT. It yields the protein CASSLLGGTTEAFF.

In its sample, this clone was seen a few times. The V and J genes are TRBV2 and TRBJ2-7; tentative D call: TRBD1 (6 bases). The CDR3 has 14 amino acids. V was shortened by 8 bases and J by 0 bases, with 14 bases between the two germline ends. Per the germline V gene, CDR1 is SNHLY and CDR2 is FYNNEI. CDR3 region: CASLSGQSSYEQYF. As DNA, the CDR3 is TGTGCCAGCCTTTCAGGACAGAGCTCCTACGAGCAGTACTTC.

The V gene is TRBV9, the J gene TRBJ1-6; unclear D gene. Trimming removed 4 bases from V and 8 bases from J, with 13 bases in between. Germline values: CDR1 SGDLS, CDR2 YYNGEE. There are 14 residues in the CDR3. CDR3 loop: CASSPSLVDSPLHF. The CDR3 DNA reads as TGTGCCAGCAGCCCTTCCCTAGTGGATTCACCCCTCCACTTT.

The chain recombines TRBV28 with TRBJ1-5, with D uncertain. With 6 bases removed from V and 4 bases from J, the gap between germline ends came to 10 bases. The CDR3 length is 13 residues. Germline V gene sequence: CDR1 MDHEN, CDR2 SYDVKM. CDR3 residues: CASSWGLNQPQHF. The CDR3 DNA is TGTGCCAGCAGCTGGGGTCTTAATCAGCCCCAGCATTTT.

This clone has more than one count but fewer than ten. CDR3 residues: CASSPRAGNQPQHF. CDR3 bases: TGTGCCAGCAGTCCCAGGGCAGGCAATCAGCCCCAGCATTTT. V usage is TRBV6-6 and J usage is TRBJ1-5; D possibly corresponds to TRBD1 (5 bases). V was shortened by 5 bases and J by 2 bases, with 10 bases between the two germline ends. CDR3 length: 14 amino acids. Germline CDR1 MNHNY, CDR2 SVGAGI (reference sequence).

The chain joins TRBV9 to TRBJ1-4; the D is unclear. V lost 2 bases, J lost 3 bases, and 8 bases lay in between. Germline CDR1 is SGDLS and CDR2 is YYNGEE. There are 14 residues in the CDR3. The CDR3 region is CASSVQASNEKLFF. CDR3 DNA: TGTGCCAGCAGCGTGCAGGCATCTAATGAAAAACTGTTTTTT.

In its sample, this clone was seen once. The V call is TRBV9, the J call TRBJ2-2; 8 bases match TRBD2. V was clipped by 4 bases and J by 4 bases; unmatched bases: 9. The CDR3 runs to 16 residues. The germline CDR1 and CDR2 sequences are SGDLS and YYNGEE. Here the CDR3 reads CASSFEAGVGTGELFF. In DNA, the CDR3 is TGTGCCAGCAGCTTTGAAGCGGGGGTAGGCACCGGGGAGCTGTTTTTT. The full variable domain, completed using reference TRBV9 and TRBJ2-2, is DSGVTQTPKHLITATGQRVTLRCSPRSGDLSVYWYQQSLDQGLQFLIQYYNGEERAKGNILERFSAQQFPDLHSELNLSSLELGDSALYFCASSFEAGVGTGELFFGEGSRLTVL.

The chain employs TRBV15 and TRBJ2-3; the D gene is possibly TRBD1 (5 bases). The CDR3 contains 14 residues. CDR1 and CDR2 from the germline V gene are LNHNV and YYDKDF (reference sequence). V was shortened by 8 bases and J by 0 bases, with 12 bases between the two germline ends. CDR3 region: CATGWGASTDTQYF. CDR3 DNA: TGTGCCACCGGCTGGGGCGCTAGCACAGATACGCAGTATTTT.

The chain uses TRBV15 and TRBJ2-1; D might be TRBD1 or TRBD2, each matching 5 bases. The V gene's germline CDR1 is LNHNV and CDR2 YYDKDF (reference sequence). V shed 0 bases and J shed 4 bases, with 10 bases lying between them. The CDR3 contains 15 residues. As DNA, the CDR3 is TGTGCCACCAGCAGAGATAATGGGGGTTACAATGAGCAGTTCTTC. This codes for CATSRDNGGYNEQFF.